This TCR beta chain was obtained from a study of blood T cell repertoires in COVID-19 (dated by TCRdb to the early 2020s). The study in broad terms: Samples from collaborators originated in the United States, Italy and Spain and spanned both the acute and convalescent phases of COVID-19. The material from the prospective study consisted of cDNA or gDNA derived from T cells, B-cell-depleted T cells, or PBMCs. Where available, HLA class I and class II types were taken from metadata supplied by the sample provider and were not determined by assay-based typing. Deeply sampled blood TCRbeta repertoires from subjects exposed to, actively infected with, or recovered from COVID-19 were included in the dataset. Nearly every sample came with metadata listing a de-identified subject ID, COVID-19 status, age in years and sex. A freely available public database, intended as a resource for researchers studying the immune response to SARS-CoV-2, is where the repertoires were released. Samples came from the ongoing ImmuneRACE study (first 160 participants) plus 1,254 subjects from 6 global collaborators.

For this clone: No cognate antigen has been identified for it. Per-nucleotide qualities are absent, and no much larger clonotype sits a single base away.

TCRbeta CDR3 regions were amplified from genomic DNA using the immunoSEQ Assay, a bias-controlled multiplex PCR. On the authors' methods: Nucleated cell counts per sample were estimated from amplification of reference gene primers within the assay. To quantify the absolute abundance of each unique TCRbeta CDR3 rearrangement, sequence reads were collapsed and filtered. For each sample, productive Simpson clonality was calculated as the square root of Simpson's diversity index over productive rearrangements. TCRdb mirrors the immuneACCESS table, restricted to in-frame sequences. Some clones are absent from its copies; in checked studies, under half trace to an unresolved V gene, and the reason for the others is unknown. V, J and clone size derive from that table, while D and trimming were established from the DNA sequence. This sample has about 290,000 clones in its table, and roughly 90% of those were observed once. Around 4.4% of the sample is in the top ten clones.

Points the paper makes about the study in general: Clinical and demographic metadata were provided uncurated, with the amount varying by source and participant.

The V end loses 6 bases and the J end loses 8 bases, and a stretch of 13 bases separates them. The CDR3 goes from the cysteine to the phenylalanine over 12 residues. Left in the record is the CDR3 DNA by itself, 36 bases read in frame from the first base. In the germline V gene, CDR1 corresponds to KGHSH and CDR2 to LQKENI. The collaborating institutions used their own protocols to collect whole blood in K2EDTA tubes. For TCRbeta analysis, collaborators shipped samples as frozen whole blood, isolated PBMCs, or DNA extracted from either of those sample types. The clonotype was recovered from a man aged 40-50 years with acute or convalescent COVID-19. Sequenced sample: peripheral blood. This chain joins TRBV18 to TRBJ1-1, with the D gene call left open. The CDR3 region reads CASSGLFAEAFF. The DNA reads as follows: TGTGCCAGCTCTGGACTTTTTGCGGAAGCTTTCTTT. The CDR3, completed at both ends by the reference TRBV18 and TRBJ1-1 genes, gives the full variable domain NAGVMQNPRHLVRRRGQEARLRCSPMKGHSHVYWYRQLPEEGLKFMVYLQKENIIDESGMPKERFSAEFPKEGPSILRIQQVVRGDSAAYFCASSGLFAEAFFGQGTRLTVV.